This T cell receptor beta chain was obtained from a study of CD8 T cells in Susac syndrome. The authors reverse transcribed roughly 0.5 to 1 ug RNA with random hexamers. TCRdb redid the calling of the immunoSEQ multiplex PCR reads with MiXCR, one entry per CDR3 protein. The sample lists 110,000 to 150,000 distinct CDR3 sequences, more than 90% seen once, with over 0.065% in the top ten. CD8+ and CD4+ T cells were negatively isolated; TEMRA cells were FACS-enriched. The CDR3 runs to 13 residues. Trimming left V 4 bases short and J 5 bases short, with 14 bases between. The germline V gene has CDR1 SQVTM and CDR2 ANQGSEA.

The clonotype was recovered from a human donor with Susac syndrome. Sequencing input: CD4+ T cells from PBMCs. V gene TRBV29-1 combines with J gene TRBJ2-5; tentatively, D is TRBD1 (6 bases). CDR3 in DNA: TGCAGCGTTGCTAGGGGGAAGGGGGAGACCCAGTACTTC. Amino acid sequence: CSVARGKGETQYF.